The 27 T cell receptor beta chains below come from one sample, sequenced in a study of vaccination effects on CD4 cells after COVID-19. The method was immunoSEQ multiplex PCR; TCRdb's version includes in-frame clones alone and lacks a portion of them. The table records approximately 61,000 clones, around four fifths of them present only once. Before sequencing, viral peptide pools were used by the ViraFEST assay to expand antigen-specific CD4+ T cells. When less than 11 days of culture had elapsed, CD4+ T cells were isolated. Two doses of BNT162b2 or mRNA-1273 vaccine were administered to participants. Their antigens are not known. Sequenced material: CD4+ T cells from PBMCs cultured with HCoV-229E spike peptides, taken after COVID-19 vaccination. Receptor source: a human donor who received a COVID-19 vaccine.

This clone was observed once. The genes are TRBV7-8 and TRBJ2-2, with 7 bases that match TRBD1. Germline trimming cut 4 bases from V and 4 bases from J; bases unmatched to any gene: 6. Germline values: CDR1 SGHVS, CDR2 FQNEAQ. The CDR3 totals 15 residues. In DNA, the CDR3 is TGTGCCAGCAGCTACGACAGGGCAAGCACCGGGGAGCTGTTTTTT. Translation gives CASSYDRASTGELFF.

The chain combines TRBV18 with TRBJ1-1; the D is unclear. The CDR3 consists of 14 residues. CDR1 and CDR2 (germline): KGHSH, LQKENI. Trimming cost V 4 bases and J 1 base, with 10 bases left between them. CDR3 residues: CASSREGWNTEAFF. The DNA for the CDR3 is TGTGCCAGCTCACGCGAAGGGTGGAACACTGAAGCTTTCTTT.

This clone was seen only a few times. The genes are TRBV15 and TRBJ2-4; D is unresolved. The germline V gene encodes CDR1 LNHNV and CDR2 YYDKDF (reference sequence). V was pared by 0 bases and J by 6 bases, with 3 bases between. This CDR3 comprises 12 residues. The CDR3 sequence: CATSREGNIQYF. The CDR3 DNA is TGTGCCACCAGCAGAGAAGGAAACATTCAGTACTTC.

The chain links TRBV2 to TRBJ1-2; D unclear. Trimming took 8 bases from V and 2 from J, leaving 9 bases between them. The CDR3 totals 12 residues. The germline CDR1 and CDR2 sequences are SNHLY and FYNNEI. The CDR3 bases are TGTGCCAGCCGACTGGGGAACTATGGCTACACCTTC. It yields the protein CASRLGNYGYTF.

CDR3 DNA: TGTGCCACGGGACAGGGACTATCACCCGGGGAGCTGTTTTTT. It translates to CATGQGLSPGELFF. The J gene is TRBJ2-2, the V gene TRBV24-1, with 9 bases that match TRBD1. The V and J ends lost 10 bases and 6 bases, in that order; junction bases with no gene match: 8. CDR3 length: 14 amino acids. Germline lookup yields CDR1 KGHDR and CDR2 SFDVKD.

The V and J genes are TRBV5-1 and TRBJ2-3; D possibly corresponds to TRBD1 (5 bases). From germline, CDR1 is SGHRS and CDR2 YFSETQ. Trimming shortened V by 0 bases and J by 3 bases, and 8 bases separated the two germline ends. This CDR3 is built from 14 residues. CDR3 nucleotide sequence: TGCGCCAGCAGCTTGGGGGGCCGGACAGATACGCAGTATTTT. It encodes CASSLGGRTDTQYF.

The count of this clone is one. This sequence joins TRBV2 and TRBJ1-2, with D perhaps matching TRBD1 (5 bases). The CDR3 extends over 14 amino acids. Trimming took off 6 bases at V and 0 bases at J, with 11 bases between the two ends. Germline V lookup: CDR1 SNHLY, CDR2 FYNNEI. The CDR3 reads CASSTGKANYGYTF. As DNA, the CDR3 is TGTGCCAGCAGCACAGGAAAAGCTAACTATGGCTACACCTTC.

This sequence joins TRBV15 and TRBJ1-2, with TRBD1 identical over 7 bases. Germline V gene lookup returns CDR1 LNHNV and CDR2 YYDKDF (reference sequence). The CDR3 contains 14 residues. V lost 5 bases and J lost 7; bases outside the gene matches: 10. The DNA for the CDR3 is TGTGCCACCAGCGAAGGGAACAGGGGAGTTGGCTACACCTTC. Translation gives CATSEGNRGVGYTF.

This rearrangement joins TRBV28 to TRBJ2-6; possibly TRBD2 for D (7 bases). Germline values: CDR1 MDHEN, CDR2 SYDVKM. Trimming shortened V by 7 bases and J by 0 bases, and 22 bases separated the two germline ends. CDR3 length equals 19 residues. The CDR3 sequence is CASISSGQGPISGANVLTF. The CDR3 nucleotides read TGTGCCAGCATTTCTAGCGGCCAGGGGCCCATCTCTGGGGCCAACGTCCTGACTTTC.

The chain combines TRBV19 with TRBJ1-1; no firm D call. Trimming removed 1 base at V and 8 bases at J, with 8 bases between. The CDR3 extends over 12 amino acids. Germline V gene lookup returns CDR1 LNHDA and CDR2 SQIVND (reference sequence). The CDR3, as DNA: TGTGCCAGTAGTATAGCTAGGGCCGAAGCTTTCTTT. Translating gives CASSIARAEAFF.

The CDR3 is CASSFRGRLYEQYV. The DNA of the CDR3 is TGTGCCAGCAGCTTTCGGGGACGGCTCTACGAGCAGTACGTC. The chain links TRBV7-3 to TRBJ2-7; D is perhaps TRBD1 or TRBD2 (5 bases each). Trimming left V 3 bases short and J 3 bases short, with 12 bases between. Germline CDR1 is SGHTA and CDR2 is FQGTGA. The CDR3 is made up of 14 amino acids.

This clone was detected a few times. J is TRBJ2-3 and V is TRBV5-4; TRBD1 might be the D (6 bases). Germline-derived CDR1 and CDR2 are SGHNT and YYREEE (reference sequence). The CDR3 consists of 14 residues. V shed 10 bases and J shed 0 bases, with 15 bases lying between them. As DNA, the CDR3 is TGTGCCTCAAAAGGACAGTTTAGCACAGATACGCAGTATTTT. Amino acids: CASKGQFSTDTQYF.

The chain uses TRBV7-9 and TRBJ1-4, with D possibly TRBD1 on 6 matching bases. The V gene lost 4 bases and the J gene lost 8 bases, with 11 bases spanning the gap. There are 13 residues in the CDR3. The germline V gene has CDR1 SEHNR and CDR2 FQNEAQ (reference sequence). As DNA, the CDR3 is TGTGCCAGCAGCTCCTCAGGGGCGGAAAAACTGTTTTTT. This codes for CASSSSGAEKLFF.

The chain recombines TRBV7-2 with TRBJ2-2; D may be TRBD2 (6 bases). V lost 6 bases and J lost 0, with 11 bases in between. The CDR3 totals 15 residues. Germline CDR1 reads SGHTA; CDR2 reads FQGNSA. CDR3 residues: CASRIAVTNTGELFF. For the CDR3, the DNA is TGTGCCAGCAGGATAGCGGTGACGAACACCGGGGAGCTGTTTTTT.

The chain uses TRBV9 and TRBJ1-2; D not certain. The CDR3 loop spans 14 amino acids. Germline loops: CDR1 SGDLS, CDR2 YYNGEE. Trimming removed 0 bases at V and 5 bases at J, with 11 bases between. This CDR3 is CASSVDRTRYGYTF. CDR3 bases: TGTGCCAGCAGCGTAGACCGAACAAGATATGGCTACACCTTC.

The chain carries TRBV7-2 and TRBJ2-7, with a weak D call TRBD1 (6 bases). CDR1 SGHTA and CDR2 FQGNSA come from the germline V gene. The ends were cut back, 2 bases at V and 5 bases at J, with 13 bases in the middle. The CDR3 spans 14 residues. The CDR3, as DNA: TGTGCCAGCAGCTTAAGAGGACAGTCTCACGAGCAGTACGTC. Its protein product is CASSLRGQSHEQYV.

The chain combines TRBV9 with TRBJ1-1, with D uncertain. Trimming took off 4 bases at V and 4 bases at J, with 14 bases between the two ends. The CDR3 spans 14 residues. CDR1 and CDR2 (germline): SGDLS, YYNGEE. The CDR3 sequence is CASSFTPVVTEAFF. As DNA, the CDR3 is TGTGCCAGCAGCTTCACACCGGTGGTCACTGAAGCTTTCTTT.

The chain couples TRBV5-1 to TRBJ1-2, with a possible D match to TRBD1 (5 bases). Germline lookup yields CDR1 SGHRS and CDR2 YFSETQ. CDR3 size: 15 residues. V dropped 4 bases and J dropped 7 bases, with 20 bases sitting between them. The DNA for the CDR3 is TGCGCCAGCAGCCCAACGACAGCGTACGGTGGTGGCTACACCTTC. Residues: CASSPTTAYGGGYTF.

This clone has just a few counts. This chain links TRBV25-1 with TRBJ1-2; 8 nucleotides line up with TRBD1. Losses at the gene ends were 6 bases for V and 5 bases for J; bases not matched to a gene: 5. Germline-derived CDR1 and CDR2 are MGHDK and SYGVNS. The CDR3 has 13 amino acids. The CDR3 spells CASRGQASYGYTF. The DNA of the CDR3 is TGTGCCAGCAGGGGACAGGCCTCTTATGGCTACACCTTC.

The chain combines TRBV24-1 with TRBJ2-7, with D possibly TRBD2 on 5 matching bases. Germline V gene sequence: CDR1 KGHDR, CDR2 SFDVKD. The CDR3 has 15 amino acids. Trimming stripped 5 bases from V and 5 bases from J, with 18 bases between. Written as DNA, the CDR3 is TGTGCCACCAGTGGGCTAGGAGCGGAAGTCCACGAGCAGTACGTC. Translating gives CATSGLGAEVHEQYV.

J is TRBJ2-3 and V is TRBV6-5, with 9 bases fitting TRBD1. Germline lookup yields CDR1 MNHEY and CDR2 SVGAGI. This CDR3 is 15 amino acids long. V lost 4 bases, J lost 4 bases, and 6 bases stayed unmatched. This CDR3 is CASSSTGGAADTQYF. The CDR3 nucleotides are TGTGCCAGCAGTTCAACAGGGGGCGCGGCAGATACGCAGTATTTT.

The chain is built from TRBV7-3 and TRBJ2-3; TRBD2 is a possible D gene (6 bases). Germline V gene sequence: CDR1 SGHTA, CDR2 FQGTGA. The V and J ends lost 4 bases and 0 bases respectively, with 11 bases between them. CDR3 length: 15 amino acids. The CDR3 here is CASSSSGTSTDTQYF. The CDR3 coding sequence is TGTGCCAGCAGCTCCTCCGGGACTAGCACAGATACGCAGTATTTT.

The chain has TRBV11-1 and TRBJ2-1; the match to TRBD2 covers 10 bases. This CDR3 is 15 amino acids long. Unmatched junction bases numbered 7, after V lost 3 bases and J lost 8 bases. Germline values: CDR1 SGHAT, CDR2 FQDESV (reference sequence). The CDR3 sequence: CASSFKAGGPYEQFF. DNA of the CDR3: TGTGCCAGCAGCTTCAAAGCGGGGGGGCCGTATGAGCAGTTCTTC.

This rearrangement joins TRBV7-9 to TRBJ2-5; D remains unclear. Germline CDR1 reads SEHNR; CDR2 reads FQNEAQ (reference sequence). Trimming left V 1 base short and J 5 bases short, with 14 bases between. CDR3 length: 15 amino acids. The CDR3 region is CASSLDGHPWETQYF. CDR3 DNA sequence: TGTGCCAGCAGCTTAGACGGCCACCCCTGGGAGACCCAGTACTTC.

The table lists this clone with a few counts. The chain uses TRBV14 and TRBJ1-6; 7 positions agree with TRBD1. The CDR3 consists of 14 residues. Per the germline V gene, CDR1 is SGHDN and CDR2 is FVKESK. J gave up 7 bases and V 4 bases, and 4 bases lay outside the gene matches. CDR3 protein: CASSPGQLNSPLHF. The DNA of the CDR3 is TGTGCCAGCAGCCCGGGACAGCTAAATTCACCCCTCCACTTT. The full variable domain, rest sourced from reference TRBV14 and TRBJ1-6, is EAGVTQFPSHSVIEKGQTVTLRCDPISGHDNLYWYRRVMGKEIKFLLHFVKESKQDESGMPNNRFLAERTGGTYSTLKVQPAELEDSGVYFCASSPGQLNSPLHFGNGTRLTVT.

V gene TRBV5-8 combines with J gene TRBJ2-5; TRBD1 or TRBD2 may be the D gene (5 bases each). The CDR3 length is 15 residues. The V and J ends lost 0 bases and 3 bases respectively, with 12 bases between them. Germline V gene lookup returns CDR1 SGHTS and CDR2 YDEGEE. CDR3 DNA sequence: TGTGCCAGCAGCTTGGGGGAGTTCAGGGAAGAGACCCAGTACTTC. This gives the protein CASSLGEFREETQYF.

This chain connects TRBV2 to TRBJ2-5; D call uncertain. This CDR3 contains 13 residues. CDR1 SNHLY and CDR2 FYNNEI come from the germline V gene. Trimming pared 7 bases from V and 2 bases from J, leaving 11 bases between. The CDR3 loop reads CASTAYSQETQYF. The CDR3 DNA follows: TGTGCCAGCACGGCCTACTCTCAAGAGACCCAGTACTTC.